A selection of T cell receptor beta chains follows, all from one sample in a study of blood T cell repertoires in COVID-19. Assay used: immunoSEQ multiplex PCR; TCRdb lists only in-frame clones, some missing. The table lists about 35,000 clones, approximately 78% of them singletons. The specimen was peripheral blood. These receptor sequences come from a human donor in a cohort sampled during active or convalescent COVID-19. The donor label of this sample is uncertain. The CDR3 runs from the conserved cysteine through the conserved F or W. D genes are given only for firm matches. The size of a clone is reported for some rows only, either as once, few or many, or as a class for expanded clones.

D	V	J	size	length	DNA	CDR3
.	TRBV30	TRBJ2-2	.	12	TGTGCCTGGAGTATTAGGGGCGCACAGCTGTTTTTT	CAWSIRGAQLFF
TRBD2	TRBV3-1/TRBV3-2	TRBJ2-7	few	16	TGTGCCAGCAGCCAAGAAAACTGGGGGGGTTTCGGCGAGCAGTACTTC	CASSQENWGGFGEQYF
TRBD1	TRBV24-1	TRBJ1-2	once	15	TGTGCCACCAGCGCCGGGACAGGGGGTGATCTTGGCTACACCTTC	CATSAGTGGDLGYTF
TRBD1	TRBV4-2	TRBJ1-6	.	16	TGTGCCAGCAGCCCTGATCTACAGGGGAGCAATTCACCCCTCCACTTT	CASSPDLQGSNSPLHF
.	TRBV7-2	TRBJ1-1	.	15	TGTGCCAGCAGCTTAGTGTGGACTTCGGACACTGAAGCTTTCTTT	CASSLVWTSDTEAFF
.	TRBV10-3	TRBJ2-3	.	12	TGTGCCATCAGTGAGTCCGGAGATACGCAGTATTTT	CAISESGDTQYF
TRBD2	TRBV7-2	TRBJ2-2	few	15	TGTGCCAGCAGCTCCCCCGGGGGGGGCACCGGGGAGCTGTTTTTT	CASSSPGGGTGELFF
TRBD1	TRBV5-1	TRBJ2-1	.	15	TGCGCCAGCAGCTTCCGGGACAGGGGGCGCAATGAGCAGTTCTTC	CASSFRDRGRNEQFF
.	TRBV24-1	TRBJ1-1	.	14	TGTGCCACCAGTGATTCTAAAACGAACACTGAAGCTTTCTTT	CATSDSKTNTEAFF
TRBD2	TRBV19	TRBJ2-3	.	15	TGTGCCAGTAGTCCGCGGGGTAGCGGGAGAGATACGCAGTATTTT	CASSPRGSGRDTQYF
.	TRBV19	TRBJ2-1	.	14	TGTGCCAGTAGTCCCCAGGGGTCCTACAATGAGCAGTTCTTC	CASSPQGSYNEQFF
.	TRBV14	TRBJ2-3	.	18	TGTGCCAGCAGCCAAGTATTGCGAGGGATAGGGCGCACAGATACGCAGTATTTT	CASSQVLRGIGRTDTQYF
TRBD2	TRBV6-6	TRBJ2-7	.	14	TGTGCCAGCAGTTACTCCGGGACTAGCGGGACGCAGTACTTC	CASSYSGTSGTQYF
TRBD1	TRBV19	TRBJ1-5	.	16	TGTGCCAGTAGTATAGCTGACAGGGAATCCAATCAGCCCCAGCATTTT	CASSIADRESNQPQHF
.	TRBV7-3	TRBJ2-5	.	15	TGTGCCAGCAGCTTTACCGGAGGGCGCGCAGGGACCCAGTACTTC	CASSFTGGRAGTQYF
TRBD1	TRBV19	TRBJ1-5	.	15	TGTGCCAGTAGTCGGACAGGCCCTAGCAATCAGCCCCAGCATTTT	CASSRTGPSNQPQHF
.	TRBV5-5	TRBJ2-5	.	13	TGTGCCAGCAACGTACAGGGACAAGAGACCCAGTACTTC	CASNVQGQETQYF
.	TRBV7-8	TRBJ2-5	.	16	TGTGCCAGCAGCTTAGGCCCCAGCGACTCTAAAGAGACCCAGTACTTC	CASSLGPSDSKETQYF
TRBD1	TRBV15	TRBJ1-3	.	16	TGTGCCACCAGCAGAGATTACAGGGGAGGTGGAAACACCATATATTTT	CATSRDYRGGGNTIYF
TRBD1	TRBV3-1/TRBV3-2	TRBJ1-2	.	16	TGTGCCAGCAGCCCGATCGGACAGGGCTCTAACTATGGCTACACCTTC	CASSPIGQGSNYGYTF
.	TRBV21-1	TRBJ2-3	few	19	TGTGCCAGCAGCAAAGGTCTATTACGTCCGGGACAGAGCACAGATACGCAGTATTTT	CASSKGLLRPGQSTDTQYF
.	TRBV12-3/TRBV12-4	TRBJ1-2	.	13	TGTGCCAGCACCCCTTTTTCGGACTATGGCTACACCTTC	CASTPFSDYGYTF
.	TRBV19	TRBJ1-1	.	14	TGTGCCAGTAGTACGAACCCTAGGAACACTGAAGCTTTCTTT	CASSTNPRNTEAFF
TRBD1	TRBV5-6	TRBJ1-2	many	13	TGTGCCAGCAGCTGGGACAGGGCACGAGGCTACACCTTC	CASSWDRARGYTF
TRBD1	TRBV9	TRBJ2-2	.	18	TGTGCCAGCAGCGTAGGACCCCCGGACAGGGTGAACACCGGGGAGCTGTTTTTT	CASSVGPPDRVNTGELFF
TRBD1	TRBV27	TRBJ2-3	.	12	TGTGCCAGCAGTATCAGGGGGCGCGAGCAGTATTTT	CASSIRGREQYF
.	TRBV4-3	TRBJ2-7	once	14	TGCGCCAGCAGCCAAGCCAGTTTAAGCTACGAGCAGTACTTC	CASSQASLSYEQYF
TRBD2	TRBV4-2	TRBJ2-5	.	14	TGTGCCAGCAGCCAACCTAGCGGTCAAGAGACCCAGTACTTC	CASSQPSGQETQYF
TRBD1	TRBV18	TRBJ2-3	.	16	TGTGCCAGCTCATACAAAGGGACAGGTAACACAGATACGCAGTATTTT	CASSYKGTGNTDTQYF